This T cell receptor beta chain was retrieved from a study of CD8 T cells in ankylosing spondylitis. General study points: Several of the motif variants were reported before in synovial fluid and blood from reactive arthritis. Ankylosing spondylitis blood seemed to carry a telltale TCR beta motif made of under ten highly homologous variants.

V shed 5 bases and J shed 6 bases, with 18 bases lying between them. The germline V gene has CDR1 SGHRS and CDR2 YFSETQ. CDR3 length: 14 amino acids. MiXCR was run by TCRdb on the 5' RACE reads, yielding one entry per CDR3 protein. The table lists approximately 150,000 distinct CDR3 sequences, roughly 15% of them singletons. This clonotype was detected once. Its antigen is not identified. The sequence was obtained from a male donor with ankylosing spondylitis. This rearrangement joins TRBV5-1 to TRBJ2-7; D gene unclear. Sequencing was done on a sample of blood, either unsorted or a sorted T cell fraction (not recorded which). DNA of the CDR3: TGCGCCAGCAGGGGGTTGGCGGACGTGGGCGAGCAGTACTTC. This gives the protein CASRGLADVGEQYF.